The T cell receptor beta chain described here comes from a study of blood T cells in healthy people across ages. Individuals who donated were healthy Caucasians from Russia aged roughly 6 to 90. The second PCR ran 7 to 11 cycles with a sample-barcoded 5' primer and J-beta primers. TCRdb passed the 5' RACE reads through MiXCR, listing each CDR3 protein once. The table has 1.6 million or so distinct CDR3 sequences, about 31% seen once. This CDR3 is 14 amino acids long. In germline, CDR1 is DFQATT, CDR2 SNEGSKA (reference sequence). Whole-study results and caveats: There were more naive CD4+ cells and higher diversity in long-lived donors than in aged donors.

About this clonotype itself: Its specificity is not known. Sequence at one end of the junction differs from germline and may be a read error.

This chain connects TRBV20-1 to TRBJ1-6; D is perhaps TRBD1 (6 bases). The source of this sequence is a woman aged 30 to 39 in good health. The sample comprised blood. The CDR3 DNA reads as TGCAGTGCTCCTGGACAGACGGATAATTCATCCCTCCACTTT. Translated: CSAPGQTDNSSLHF.